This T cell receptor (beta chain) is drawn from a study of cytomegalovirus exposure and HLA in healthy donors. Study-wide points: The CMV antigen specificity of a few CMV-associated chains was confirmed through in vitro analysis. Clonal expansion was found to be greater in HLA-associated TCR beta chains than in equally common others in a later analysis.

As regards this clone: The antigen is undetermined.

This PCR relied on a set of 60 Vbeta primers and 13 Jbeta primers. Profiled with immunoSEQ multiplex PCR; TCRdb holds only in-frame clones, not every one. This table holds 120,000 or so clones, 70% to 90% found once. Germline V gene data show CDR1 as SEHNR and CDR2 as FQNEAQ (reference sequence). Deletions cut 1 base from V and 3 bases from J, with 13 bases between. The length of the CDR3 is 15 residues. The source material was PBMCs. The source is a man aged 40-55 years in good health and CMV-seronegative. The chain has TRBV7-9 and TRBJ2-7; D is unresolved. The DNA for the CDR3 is TGTGCCAGCAGCTTAGGAGTCACGGAGAACTACGAGCAGTACTTC. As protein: CASSLGVTENYEQYF.